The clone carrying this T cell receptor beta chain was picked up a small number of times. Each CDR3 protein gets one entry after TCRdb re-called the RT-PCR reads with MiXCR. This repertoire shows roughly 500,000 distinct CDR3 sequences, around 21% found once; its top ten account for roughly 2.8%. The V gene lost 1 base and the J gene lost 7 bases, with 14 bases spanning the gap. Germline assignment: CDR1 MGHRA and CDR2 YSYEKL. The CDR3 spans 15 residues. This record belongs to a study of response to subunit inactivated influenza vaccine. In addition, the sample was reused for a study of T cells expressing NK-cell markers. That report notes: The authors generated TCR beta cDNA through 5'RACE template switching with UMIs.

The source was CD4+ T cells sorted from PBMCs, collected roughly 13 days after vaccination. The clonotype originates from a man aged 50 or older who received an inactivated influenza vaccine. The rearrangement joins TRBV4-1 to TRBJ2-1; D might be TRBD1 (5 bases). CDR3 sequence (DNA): TGCGCCAGCAGCCAAGGATTGCAGGGAAGGAATGAGCAGTTCTTC. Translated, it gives CASSQGLQGRNEQFF.